This passage covers 19 T cell receptor beta chains from one sample sequenced in a study of shared clonotypes between healthy human individuals. Using immunoSEQ multiplex PCR, the repertoire was profiled, and TCRdb retains in-frame clones only, with some absent. The sample has some 1,100,000 clones; about four fifths are singletons. The sample was memory CD4+ T cells from PBMCs. Subset described: CD45RA-negative fraction. All receptors derive from a man aged 18 to 29 in good health. Some clones in this sample may be carry-over from other donors' samples.

Worth noting for this clone: The sample contains more than one DNA sequence encoding this CDR3. The rearrangement links TRBV5-1 to TRBJ2-1; 7 bases fit TRBD2. CDR3 size: 15 residues. Germline CDR1 reads SGHRS; CDR2 reads YFSETQ. Trimming cost V 0 bases and J 3 bases; bases outside gene matches: 3. CDR3 protein: CASSLVGGSYNEQFF. The DNA of the CDR3 is TGCGCCAGCAGCTTGGTTGGCGGGAGCTACAATGAGCAGTTCTTC.

This clone was seen just once. The chain carries TRBV7-2 and TRBJ2-7, with 7 bases aligning to TRBD2. CDR1 is SGHTA, CDR2 FQGNSA, per germline. The junction had 19 bases not matched to a gene; V was cut back by 1 base and J by 4 bases. The CDR3 contains 19 residues. As DNA, the CDR3 is TGTGCCAGCAGCTTAGGAAGCGGGGTAGGGCCCTCACCTATTTACGAGCAGTACTTC. It encodes CASSLGSGVGPSPIYEQYF.

The chain combines TRBV9 with TRBJ1-4; no definite D call. CDR1 is SGDLS and CDR2 is YYNGEE in the germline V gene. The CDR3 is 17 amino acids. Trimming took 1 base from V and 8 from J, leaving 21 bases between them. The CDR3 sequence: CASSVSPFRDKGEKLFF. CDR3 sequence (DNA): TGTGCCAGCAGCGTATCGCCCTTCAGAGACAAAGGGGAAAAACTGTTTTTT.

The chain has TRBV27 and TRBJ2-5, with D uncertain. The CDR3 runs 11 residues. Trimming took off 4 bases at V and 4 bases at J, with 4 bases between the two ends. Germline V gene data show CDR1 as MNHEY and CDR2 as SMNVEV (reference sequence). CDR3 nucleotides: TGTGCCAGCAGTTCCTCAGAGACCCAGTACTTC. The encoded protein is CASSSSETQYF.

CDR3 loop: CASSGQGRNTIYF. The CDR3 nucleotides read TGTGCCAGCAGCGGCCAGGGGAGAAACACCATATATTTT. This rearrangement joins TRBV5-8 to TRBJ1-3; TRBD1 might be the D (6 bases). This CDR3 region has 13 residues. The germline V gene encodes CDR1 SGHTS and CDR2 YDEGEE. V shed 4 bases and J shed 5 bases, with 10 bases lying between them.

The V call is TRBV7-9, the J call TRBJ1-1; D unclear. In germline, CDR1 is SEHNR, CDR2 FQNEAQ (reference sequence). The CDR3 runs 13 residues. V was clipped by 5 bases and J by 7 bases, with 14 bases between them. This CDR3 is CASSLPKEGEAFF. The CDR3 DNA reads as TGTGCCAGCAGCCTCCCTAAGGAGGGTGAAGCTTTCTTT.

This clone has only a few counts. The chain uses TRBV28 and TRBJ2-3; D uncertain. Germline V gene lookup returns CDR1 MDHEN and CDR2 SYDVKM. This CDR3 comprises 11 residues. Trimming cost V 5 bases and J 4 bases, with 4 bases left between them. The CDR3 bases are TGTGCCAGCAGTATGGCAGATACGCAGTATTTT. The encoded protein is CASSMADTQYF.

In its sample, this clone was seen a few times. The genes are TRBV6-5 and TRBJ2-2; D remains ambiguous. Germline V gives CDR1 MNHEY, CDR2 SVGAGI. The CDR3 totals 14 residues. Trimming took 6 bases from V and 4 from J, leaving 12 bases between them. The CDR3 nucleotides read TGTGCCAGCAGAGCCCACGAGCCCACCGGGGAGCTGTTTTTT. Encoded protein: CASRAHEPTGELFF.

The V and J genes are TRBV29-1 and TRBJ2-7; the D is unclear. Per germline, CDR1 SQVTM and CDR2 ANQGSEA. The CDR3 has 11 amino acids. V was cut by 7 bases and J by 3 bases, with 10 bases left in between. CDR3 residues: CSASLFYEQYF. The CDR3, as DNA: TGCAGCGCCTCCTTATTCTACGAGCAGTACTTC.

The table lists this clone with a count of one. This chain uses TRBV12-5 with TRBJ2-1; maybe TRBD2 (6 bases). CDR1 and CDR2 (germline): LGHNT, FRNRAP. The length of the CDR3 is 14 residues. Trimming left V 3 bases short and J 4 bases short, with 10 bases between. Here the CDR3 DNA reads TGTGCTAGTGGTTTTGGGCTAGCGTACAATGAGCAGTTCTTC. Its protein product is CASGFGLAYNEQFF.

The rearrangement uses TRBV5-4 and TRBJ2-7, with 10 bases fitting TRBD2. The length of the CDR3 is 15 residues. Looked up from germline, CDR1 is SGHNT and CDR2 is YYREEE (reference sequence). V lost 2 bases to trimming and J lost 1 base; unmatched junction nucleotides: 3. CDR3 nucleotides: TGTGCCAGCAGCTTAAATAGCGGGAGGTCCTACGAGCAGTACTTC. Translation gives CASSLNSGRSYEQYF.

Regarding this clone: Other DNA sequences within the sample encode an identical CDR3. The genes are TRBV5-1 and TRBJ1-4, with 9 positions matching TRBD1. From germline, CDR1 is SGHRS and CDR2 YFSETQ. The V segment lost 4 bases and the J segment 8 bases; nucleotides outside the gene matches: 6. The CDR3 covers 14 residues. The CDR3 sequence: CASSPGQGREKLFF. The CDR3 DNA follows: TGCGCCAGCAGCCCGGGACAGGGTAGGGAAAAACTGTTTTTT.

CDR3 nucleotides: TGTGCCAGCAGTCGGACAGGGGGCGGCAATCAGCCCCAGCATTTT. It yields the protein CASSRTGGGNQPQHF. The rearrangement links TRBV28 to TRBJ1-5; 11 bases line up with TRBD1. V lost 5 bases to trimming and J lost 2 bases; unmatched junction nucleotides: 2. Germline CDR1 MDHEN, CDR2 SYDVKM. The CDR3 has 15 residues.

The CDR3 DNA is TGTGCCAGCAGGGGGAAGGGGGATTGGAGGGCAGGGGACAGTGTGGGCACTGAAGCTTTCTTT. Amino acid sequence: CASRGKGDWRAGDSVGTEAFF. The chain carries TRBV21-1 and TRBJ1-1; the table's D call of TRBD1 was not tested on the DNA. TRBV21-1 is noted as a pseudogene. The CDR3 consists of 21 residues.

The V and J genes are TRBV5-1 and TRBJ1-2; D uncertain. This CDR3 is 13 amino acids long. V was cut by 1 base and J by 2 bases, with 6 bases left in between. Germline values: CDR1 SGHRS, CDR2 YFSETQ. The CDR3: CASSLLENYGYTF. The CDR3 region has the DNA TGCGCCAGCAGCTTGCTAGAGAACTATGGCTACACCTTC.

The chain couples TRBV7-3 to TRBJ2-3; weak D call: TRBD1 (6 bases). Germline V gene data show CDR1 as SGHTA and CDR2 as FQGTGA. With 5 bases removed from V and 9 bases from J, the gap between germline ends came to 15 bases. The CDR3 extends over 13 amino acids. The CDR3 region is CASSQMGAGTQYF. The DNA for the CDR3 is TGTGCCAGCAGCCAGATGGGGGCTGGAACGCAGTATTTT. Based on the CDR3 plus reference TRBV7-3 and TRBJ2-3, the full variable domain is GAGVSQTPSNKVTEKGKYVELRCDPISGHTALYWYRQSLGQGPEFLIYFQGTGAADDSGLPNDRFFAVRPEGSVSTLKIQRTERGDSAVYLCASSQMGAGTQYFGPGTRLTVL.

The V gene is TRBV19, the J gene TRBJ1-2, with no clear D. Per germline, CDR1 LNHDA and CDR2 SQIVND (reference sequence). V was cut by 3 bases and J by 6 bases, with 11 bases left in between. The CDR3 has 13 residues. For the CDR3, the DNA is TGTGCCAGTAGTATTAGCCGCGGGGATGGCTACACCTTC. Its protein is CASSISRGDGYTF. The full variable domain, completed using reference TRBV19 and TRBJ1-2, is DGGITQSPKYLFRKEGQNVTLSCEQNLNHDAMYWYRQDPGQGLRLIYYSQIVNDFQKGDIAEGYSVSREKKESFPLTVTSAQKNPTAFYLCASSISRGDGYTFGSGTRLTVV.

This clone was seen just once. V gene TRBV7-2 combines with J gene TRBJ2-4; D not resolved. The CDR3 runs to 15 residues. Between the trimmed V and J ends, which lost 1 base and 5 bases, there was a span of 12 bases. Germline V lookup: CDR1 SGHTA, CDR2 FQGNSA. The CDR3 DNA reads as TGTGCCAGCAGCTTAGGTCGGCACGCTGAAAACATTCAGTACTTC. Its translation is CASSLGRHAENIQYF.

The J gene is TRBJ1-1, the V gene TRBV29-1, with a weak D call TRBD1 (6 bases). Germline CDR1 is SQVTM and CDR2 is ANQGSEA. The V and J ends lost 0 bases and 5 bases respectively, with 13 bases between them. The CDR3 sequence is 14 residues long. CDR3 loop: CSVEEGGAGTEAFF. The DNA for the CDR3 is TGCAGCGTTGAAGAAGGGGGGGCGGGTACTGAAGCTTTCTTT.